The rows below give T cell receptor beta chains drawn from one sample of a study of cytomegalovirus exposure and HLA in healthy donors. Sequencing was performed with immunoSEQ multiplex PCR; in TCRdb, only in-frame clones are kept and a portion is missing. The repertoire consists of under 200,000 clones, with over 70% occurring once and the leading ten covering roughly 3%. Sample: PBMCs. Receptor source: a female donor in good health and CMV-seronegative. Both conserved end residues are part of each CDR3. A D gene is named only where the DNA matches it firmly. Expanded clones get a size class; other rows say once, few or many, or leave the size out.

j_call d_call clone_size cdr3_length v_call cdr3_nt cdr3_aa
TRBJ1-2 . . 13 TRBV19 TGTGCCAGTAGTATCGGTATGAGTTTTGGCTACACCTTC CASSIGMSFGYTF
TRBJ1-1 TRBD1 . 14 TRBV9 TGTGCCAGCAGCGTAGTTCCCGGACAGGGTGAAGCTTTCTTT CASSVVPGQGEAFF
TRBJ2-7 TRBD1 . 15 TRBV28 TGTGCCAGCAGGATCTCGGGACAGGGGTTTAGGGAGCAGTACTTC CASRISGQGFREQYF
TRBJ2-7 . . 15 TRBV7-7 TGTGCCAGCAGCTTAGGATTAGGGGGGGGCTACGAGCAGTACTTC CASSLGLGGGYEQYF
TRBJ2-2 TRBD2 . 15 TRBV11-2 TGTGCCAGCAGCTTAGATAGCGGGGGAACCGGGGAGCTGTTTTTT CASSLDSGGTGELFF
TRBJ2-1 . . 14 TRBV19 TGTGCCAGTAGTGGTCAGGGGGGAAGGAATGAGCAGTTCTTC CASSGQGGRNEQFF
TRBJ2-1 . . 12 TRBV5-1 TGCGCCAGCAGCGTGACCAGGAACGAGCAGTTCTTC CASSVTRNEQFF
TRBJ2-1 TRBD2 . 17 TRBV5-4 TGTGCCAGCAGCTGGGGCCTAGCGGGTTTCTCCTACAATGAGCAGTTCTTC CASSWGLAGFSYNEQFF
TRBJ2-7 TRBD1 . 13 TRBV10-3 TGTGCCATCAGTGGACAGGGCTACTACGAGCAGTACTTC CAISGQGYYEQYF
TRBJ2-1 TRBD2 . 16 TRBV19 TGTGCCAGTAGTATACCCACTGCGGGAGGGCCGTATGAGCAGTTCTTC CASSIPTAGGPYEQFF
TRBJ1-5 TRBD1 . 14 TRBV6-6 TGTGCCAGCAGTCCACAGGGGGCTGGCCAGCCCCAGCATTTT CASSPQGAGQPQHF
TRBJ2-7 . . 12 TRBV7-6 TGTGCCAGCAGCTTTAGGGGGGGAGGGCAGTACTTC CASSFRGGGQYF
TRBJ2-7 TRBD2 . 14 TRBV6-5 TGTGCCAGCAGTTATTTCGGGACTAGCAAGGAGCAGTACTTC CASSYFGTSKEQYF
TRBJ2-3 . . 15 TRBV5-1 TGCGCCAGCAGCTTGGAGGGCGGAGGGGCAGATACGCAGTATTTT CASSLEGGGADTQYF
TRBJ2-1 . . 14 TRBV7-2 TGTGCCAGCAGCTTAGACACTAGTGGCCCTGAGCAGTTCTTC CASSLDTSGPEQFF
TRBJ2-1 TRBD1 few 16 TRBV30 TGTGCCTGGACCCACCCGGGACAGGGGTCCTACAATGAGCAGTTCTTC CAWTHPGQGSYNEQFF
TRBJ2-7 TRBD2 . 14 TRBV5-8 TGTGCCAGCAGCCCGGGACTAGCGGGAGACGGGCAGTACTTC CASSPGLAGDGQYF
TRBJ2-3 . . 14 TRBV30 TGTGCCTGGACGGTACTTTTAAGCACAGATACGCAGTATTTT CAWTVLLSTDTQYF
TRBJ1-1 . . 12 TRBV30 TGTGCCTGGAGTCAGGGGCGCACTGAAGCTTTCTTT CAWSQGRTEAFF
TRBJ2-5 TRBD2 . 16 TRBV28 TGTGCCAGCAGTTCCGGACTAGCGGGGGACCAAGAGACCCAGTACTTC CASSSGLAGDQETQYF
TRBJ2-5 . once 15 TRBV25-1 TGTGCCAGCACAGGGGAGGGGGGCTACCAAGAGACCCAGTACTTC CASTGEGGYQETQYF
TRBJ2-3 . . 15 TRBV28 TGTGCCAGCACCTATTGGAGCGGAATAACAGATACGCAGTATTTT CASTYWSGITDTQYF
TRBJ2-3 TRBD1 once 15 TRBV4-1 TGCGCCAGCAGCGAGGGACAGGGGAGCACAGATACGCAGTATTTT CASSEGQGSTDTQYF
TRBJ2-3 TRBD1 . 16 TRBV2 TGTGCCAGCAGTGAAGGTGTGGCCAGGGGGACAGATACGCAGTATTTT CASSEGVARGTDTQYF
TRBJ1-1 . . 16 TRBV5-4 TGTGCCAGCAGCTTGGAAAGAGTAGATATGAACACTGAAGCTTTCTTT CASSLERVDMNTEAFF
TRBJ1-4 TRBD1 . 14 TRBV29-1 TGCAGCGTGCGGGACAGGGGGAAAGGGGAAAAACTGTTTTTT CSVRDRGKGEKLFF
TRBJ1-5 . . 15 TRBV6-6 TGTGCCAGCAGCATACAGGGAGTGAGCAATCAGCCCCAGCATTTT CASSIQGVSNQPQHF
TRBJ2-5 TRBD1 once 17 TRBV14 TGTGCCAGCAGCCAGTTGACCGGGACAGGGTTTGTTCGAACCCAGTACTTC CASSQLTGTGFVRTQYF
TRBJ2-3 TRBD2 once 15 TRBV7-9 TGTGCCAGCAGCTTAGCTAGCGGGGGGACAGATACGCAGTATTTT CASSLASGGTDTQYF
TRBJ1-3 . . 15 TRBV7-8 TGTGCCAGCAGCTTAGGCGCGGACTCTGGAAACACCATATATTTT CASSLGADSGNTIYF
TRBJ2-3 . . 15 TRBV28 TGTGCCAGCAGTTTTTATGGCGGGGACACAGATACGCAGTATTTT CASSFYGGDTDTQYF
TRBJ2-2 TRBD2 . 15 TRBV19 TGTGCCAGTAGTGGGTCTAGCGGACCTACCGGGGAGCTGTTTTTT CASSGSSGPTGELFF
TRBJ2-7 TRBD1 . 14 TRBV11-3 TGTGCCAGCAGCCTGGACAGGTTCTCCTACGAGCAGTACTTC CASSLDRFSYEQYF
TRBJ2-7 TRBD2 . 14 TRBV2 TGTGCCAGCACCAAGCGGGAGGCTTTCTACGAGCAGTACTTC CASTKREAFYEQYF
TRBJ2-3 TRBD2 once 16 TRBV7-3 TGTGCCAGCAGCCAAGGGACTAGCGGGGGGGTCGATACGCAGTATTTT CASSQGTSGGVDTQYF
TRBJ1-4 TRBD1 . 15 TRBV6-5 TGTGCCAGCAGTTACATCGGGACAGGGGAAGAAAAACTGTTTTTT CASSYIGTGEEKLFF
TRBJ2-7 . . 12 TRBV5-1 TGCGCCAGCAGACTCAACGACTACGAGCAGTACTTC CASRLNDYEQYF
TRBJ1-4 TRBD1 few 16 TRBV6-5 TGTGCCAGCAGTTACTCTCAGGGGGCAACTAATGAAAAACTGTTTTTT CASSYSQGATNEKLFF
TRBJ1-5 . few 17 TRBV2 TGTGCCAGCAGTGAATCTCTATCGGGGTACGGCAATCAGCCCCAGCATTTT CASSESLSGYGNQPQHF
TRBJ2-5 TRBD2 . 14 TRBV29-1 TGCAGCGTCGGCGTAGCGGGAGGGAAAGAGACCCAGTACTTC CSVGVAGGKETQYF